Listed below are T cell receptor beta chains from one sample, sequenced in a study of shared clonotypes between healthy human individuals. TCRdb keeps only in-frame clones here, not all; method: immunoSEQ multiplex PCR. This table holds tens of thousands of clones, about 61% found once. Sequenced: memory CD8+ T cells sorted from blood. These TCRs come from a man aged 30 to 45 in good health. Each CDR3 is given with its conserved first and last residue. A D gene is named only where the DNA matches it firmly. Where a row states a size, it is once, few, many or the class of an expanded clone; other rows omit it.

CASSELSVTQYF	TGTGCCAGCAGTGAATTATCAGTTACGCAGTATTTT	.	TRBV6-1	TRBJ2-3	many
CASSVGSGREETQYF	TGCGCCAGCAGTGTTGGTAGCGGGAGGGAAGAGACCCAGTACTTC	TRBD2	TRBV10-2	TRBJ2-5	few
CASSLGRGGTNNEQFF	TGTGCCAGCAGCTTAGGCCGAGGGGGGACCAACAATGAGCAGTTCTTC	.	TRBV7-9	TRBJ2-1	.
CASSATSAFYNEQFF	TGCGCCAGCAGCGCCACTAGCGCATTCTACAATGAGCAGTTCTTC	TRBD2	TRBV5-1	TRBJ2-1	.
CATKVTSGSYNEQFF	TGTGCCACCAAAGTCACTAGCGGGAGCTACAATGAGCAGTTCTTC	TRBD2	TRBV19	TRBJ2-1	few
CASSIGQGNAGELFF	TGTGCCAGTAGTATAGGCCAGGGGAACGCCGGGGAGCTGTTTTTT	.	TRBV19	TRBJ2-2	few
CASSERDVRGSPETQYF	TGTGCCAGCAGTGAAAGGGACGTAAGGGGGAGTCCGGAGACCCAGTACTTC	.	TRBV6-1	TRBJ2-5	.
CASSEFKGQVDGYTF	TGTGCCAGCAGTGAATTTAAGGGACAGGTGGATGGCTACACCTTC	TRBD1	TRBV6-1	TRBJ1-2	.
CASSYSTTDTQYF	TGTGCCAGCAGTTACTCGACCACAGATACGCAGTATTTT	.	TRBV6-5	TRBJ2-3	.
CSVKRGVRGNTGELFF	TGCAGCGTTAAGAGGGGAGTCAGGGGGAACACCGGGGAGCTGTTTTTT	.	TRBV29-1	TRBJ2-2	.
CASSKGLAGGLKTQYF	TGTGCCAGCAGTAAAGGACTAGCGGGAGGGTTGAAGACCCAGTACTTC	TRBD2	TRBV6-1	TRBJ2-5	few
CASSLYAAGAYNEQFF	TGTGCCAGCAGCTTATACGCCGCGGGTGCCTACAATGAGCAGTTCTTC	.	TRBV7-2	TRBJ2-1	.
CASSEFRSERSNTGELFF	TGTGCCAGCAGTGAATTCAGGTCGGAGAGATCGAACACCGGGGAGCTGTTTTTT	.	TRBV25-1	TRBJ2-2	.
CASSILYQPQHF	TGTGCCAGTAGTATACTTTATCAGCCCCAGCATTTT	.	TRBV19	TRBJ1-5	once
CASSHSGDNTGELFF	TGTGCCAGCAGTCATAGCGGGGATAACACCGGGGAGCTGTTTTTT	TRBD2	TRBV6-5	TRBJ2-2	.
CASGEMYEQYF	TGTGCCAGCGGTGAGATGTACGAGCAGTACTTC	.	TRBV28	TRBJ2-7	few
CASSARGVAIGTESYEQYF	TGTGCCAGCAGTGCAAGAGGTGTTGCCATTGGGACAGAGTCCTACGAGCAGTACTTC	TRBD1	TRBV2	TRBJ2-7	.
CASSLATGTVNEQFF	TGCGCCAGCAGCTTGGCCACCGGGACAGTAAATGAGCAGTTCTTC	TRBD1	TRBV5-1	TRBJ2-1	.
CASSSRETQYF	TGTGCCAGCAGCTCGAGGGAGACCCAGTACTTC	.	TRBV13	TRBJ2-5	.
CASSSAGSQKTDTQYF	TGTGCCAGCAGCTCCGCAGGGAGCCAAAAAACAGATACGCAGTATTTT	.	TRBV5-6	TRBJ2-3	.
CASSLSGTYNEQFF	TGTGCCAGCAGCTTAAGCGGTACCTACAATGAGCAGTTCTTC	.	TRBV7-9	TRBJ2-1	.
CASSPGTGGNQPQHF	TGTGCCAGCAGCCCCGGGACAGGGGGCAATCAGCCCCAGCATTTT	TRBD1	TRBV6-5	TRBJ1-5	.
CASSFQTQETQYF	TGTGCCAGCAGCTTCCAGACCCAAGAGACCCAGTACTTC	.	TRBV5-4	TRBJ2-5	.
CASSLLGNEQFF	TGTGCCAGCAGTTTACTGGGGAATGAGCAGTTCTTC	.	TRBV27	TRBJ2-1	.
CASSVSGGGRKLTEQFF	TGTGCCAGCAGTGTCTCCGGGGGCGGTAGAAAATTGACTGAGCAGTTCTTC	.	TRBV6-1	TRBJ2-1	.
CASSQASALNTEAFF	TGTGCCAGCAGCCAAGCGTCGGCCTTGAACACTGAAGCTTTCTTT	.	TRBV14	TRBJ1-1	many
CASSFSGTGTDTQYF	TGTGCCAGCAGTTTTTCCGGGACAGGCACAGATACGCAGTATTTT	TRBD1	TRBV6-5	TRBJ2-3	.
CASSFQGMPNEKLFF	TGTGCCAGCAGTTTTCAGGGTATGCCTAATGAAAAACTGTTTTTT	.	TRBV28	TRBJ1-4	.
CAWSVRTDTQYF	TGTGCCTGGAGTGTAAGGACAGATACGCAGTATTTT	.	TRBV30	TRBJ2-3	.
CASSESGSITYEQYF	TGTGCCAGCAGCGAGAGCGGGAGTATCACCTACGAGCAGTACTTC	TRBD2	TRBV9	TRBJ2-7	few
CASSEVAGTYEQYF	TGTGCCAGCAGTGAGGTGGCAGGGACCTACGAGCAGTACTTC	.	TRBV2	TRBJ2-7	many
CASSPSYGYTF	TGTGCCAGCAGCCCTTCCTATGGCTACACCTTC	.	TRBV2	TRBJ1-2	few
CASSFVGASDYGYTF	TGTGCCAGCAGTTTTGTTGGGGCCTCGGACTATGGCTACACCTTC	.	TRBV6-5	TRBJ1-2	.
CASIRLATSGSTDTQYF	TGTGCCAGCATCCGACTGGCGACTAGCGGGAGCACAGATACGCAGTATTTT	TRBD2	TRBV28	TRBJ2-3	.